Following are 9 T cell receptor beta chains from one sample sequenced in a study of PD-1 blockade in classical Hodgkin lymphoma (dated by TCRdb to 2020 to 2021). The label giving this sample's time point can be read as: cycle 2 day 1 (C2D1) of nivolumab. All trial patients had relapsed after autologous stem cell transplantation, with cohorts A, B and C differing in prior brentuximab vedotin exposure. Libraries were built with the immunoSEQ multiplex PCR assay. Not all clones reach the TCRdb copy of this immuneACCESS table, which keeps in-frame sequences only. Checked studies attribute under half of the gap to unresolved V genes and leave the rest unexplained. The sample table contains more than 140,000 clones; only one count was recorded for about 81% of them. The leading ten clones occupy 9.2% of the sample. This specimen was peripheral blood mononuclear cells (PBMCs), taken before the second cycle of nivolumab. These receptors all come from a human donor with classical Hodgkin lymphoma.

The sample holds one count of this clone. V is TRBV7-6 and J is TRBJ2-5; no firm D call. The CDR3 runs 15 residues. The V gene's germline CDR1 is SGHVS and CDR2 FNYEAQ. Trimming took 3 bases from V and 0 from J, leaving 11 bases between them. The CDR3, as DNA: TGTGCCAGCAGCTTCCAAAGACTCAACCAAGAGACCCAGTACTTC. It is translated as CASSFQRLNQETQYF.

This clone has a single count. J is TRBJ2-5 and V is TRBV19; possibly TRBD1 for D (5 bases). Germline values: CDR1 LNHDA, CDR2 SQIVND (reference sequence). Trimming removed 0 bases at V and 2 bases at J, with 10 bases between. This CDR3 contains 15 residues. The DNA for the CDR3 is TGTGCCAGTAGTATAGATCGACCAGGGCAAGAGACCCAGTACTTC. This encodes CASSIDRPGQETQYF.

This chain links TRBV6-1 with TRBJ2-5; 8 bases align to TRBD1. V lost 5 bases to trimming and J lost 5 bases; unmatched junction nucleotides: 7. Germline-derived CDR1 and CDR2 are MNHNS and SASEGT. The CDR3 runs to 14 residues. The CDR3 loop reads CASSPRGLRETQYF. CDR3 bases: TGTGCCAGCAGTCCCAGGGGGCTGAGGGAGACCCAGTACTTC.

The chain links TRBV7-2 to TRBJ2-5, with no clear D. Germline V gene data show CDR1 as SGHTA and CDR2 as FQGNSA. The CDR3 contains 13 residues. Between the trimmed V and J ends, which lost 7 bases and 3 bases, there was a span of 12 bases. CDR3 in amino acids: CASNSIGEETQYF. The CDR3 DNA is TGTGCCAGCAATTCCATAGGAGAAGAGACCCAGTACTTC.

The chain carries TRBV11-2 and TRBJ2-7; possible D gene TRBD1, 6 bases. CDR3 length: 15 residues. Germline CDR1 and CDR2: SGHAT and FQNNGV. Trimming stripped 3 bases from V and 7 bases from J, with 19 bases between. The CDR3 sequence: CASSFRTAPSQEQYF. The CDR3 region has the DNA TGTGCCAGCAGCTTCCGGACAGCCCCGTCGCAGGAGCAGTACTTC. Full variable domain (rest looked up from reference TRBV11-2 and TRBJ2-7): EAGVAQSPRYKIIEKRQSVAFWCNPISGHATLYWYQQILGQGPKLLIQFQNNGVVDDSQLPKDRFSAERLKGVDSTLKIQPAKLEDSAVYLCASSFRTAPSQEQYFGPGTRLTVT.

The CDR3 here is CASSLASLAGGPRETQYF. In nucleotides, the CDR3 is TGCGCCAGCAGCTTGGCTTCGTTAGCGGGGGGGCCGCGGGAGACCCAGTACTTC. The chain recombines TRBV5-1 with TRBJ2-5; 11 positions agree with TRBD2. From germline, CDR1 is SGHRS and CDR2 YFSETQ. CDR3 length equals 18 residues. Trimming cost V 0 bases and J 5 bases; bases outside gene matches: 12.

The chain employs TRBV15 and TRBJ2-5, with 7 bases matching TRBD1. Per germline, CDR1 LNHNV and CDR2 YYDKDF (reference sequence). The CDR3 runs 15 residues. With V trimmed by 3 bases and J by 5 bases, 9 bases remained unmatched. The CDR3, as DNA: TGTGCCACCAGCAGGCCCACAGGGGCCCGGGAGACCCAGTACTTC. Encoded protein: CATSRPTGARETQYF.

The rearrangement links TRBV29-1 to TRBJ2-1; D not certain. The CDR3 is 13 residues long. Germline lookup yields CDR1 SQVTM and CDR2 ANQGSEA. Deletions cut 4 bases from V and 1 base from J, with 8 bases between. CDR3 bases: TGCAGCGTTGTTACCCTGTCCTACAATGAGCAGTTCTTC. This codes for CSVVTLSYNEQFF.

This CDR3 reads CASSLELAGTYEQYF. The CDR3 DNA reads as TGTGCCAGCAGCTTGGAACTAGCGGGCACCTACGAGCAGTACTTC. The chain links TRBV5-4 to TRBJ2-7; 9 positions match TRBD2. CDR1 SGHNT and CDR2 YYREEE come from the germline V gene (reference sequence). This CDR3 is 15 amino acids long. The V gene end was trimmed by 0 bases and the J gene end by 2 bases; junction bases not matched to a gene: 3. The full variable domain, with the rest looked up from reference TRBV5-4 and TRBJ2-7, is ETGVTQSPTHLIKTRGQQVTLRCSSQSGHNTVSWYQQALGQGPQFIFQYYREEENGRGNFPPRFSGLQFPNYSSELNVNALELDDSALYLCASSLELAGTYEQYFGPGTRLTVT.